Included here is one T cell receptor beta chain sequence, with context. Using immunoSEQ multiplex PCR, the repertoire was profiled, and TCRdb retains in-frame clones only, with some absent. The sample has about 310,000 clones, over 75% seen once; the top ten hold roughly 8.9%. The sample belongs to a study of blood T cell repertoires in COVID-19. The J segment lost 1 base and the V segment lost 1 base, leaving 6 bases of the junction unmatched. This CDR3 has 17 residues. In germline, CDR1 is LNHNV, CDR2 YYDKDF (reference sequence). The rearrangement uses TRBV15 and TRBJ2-3, with 9 bases fitting TRBD2. This clonotype was sampled from a woman aged 40 to 50 who had recovered from COVID-19. Sequenced input: PBMCs or T cells enriched from blood (not recorded which). The CDR3 sequence is CATSRGPAGGGTDTQYF. In nucleotides, the CDR3 is TGTGCCACCAGCAGAGGACCAGCGGGAGGTGGCACAGATACGCAGTATTTT.